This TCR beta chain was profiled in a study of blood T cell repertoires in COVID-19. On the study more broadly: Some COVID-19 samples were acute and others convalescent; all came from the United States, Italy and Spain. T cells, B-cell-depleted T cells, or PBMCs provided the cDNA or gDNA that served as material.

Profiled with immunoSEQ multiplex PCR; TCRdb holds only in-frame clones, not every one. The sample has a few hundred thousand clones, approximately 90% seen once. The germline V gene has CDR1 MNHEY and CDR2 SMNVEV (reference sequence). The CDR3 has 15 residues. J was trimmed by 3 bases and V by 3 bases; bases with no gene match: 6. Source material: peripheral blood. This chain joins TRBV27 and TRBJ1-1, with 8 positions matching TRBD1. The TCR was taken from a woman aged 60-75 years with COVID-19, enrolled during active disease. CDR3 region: CASSFGRQGYTEAFF. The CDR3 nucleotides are TGTGCCAGCAGTTTCGGGCGACAGGGGTACACTGAAGCTTTCTTT.